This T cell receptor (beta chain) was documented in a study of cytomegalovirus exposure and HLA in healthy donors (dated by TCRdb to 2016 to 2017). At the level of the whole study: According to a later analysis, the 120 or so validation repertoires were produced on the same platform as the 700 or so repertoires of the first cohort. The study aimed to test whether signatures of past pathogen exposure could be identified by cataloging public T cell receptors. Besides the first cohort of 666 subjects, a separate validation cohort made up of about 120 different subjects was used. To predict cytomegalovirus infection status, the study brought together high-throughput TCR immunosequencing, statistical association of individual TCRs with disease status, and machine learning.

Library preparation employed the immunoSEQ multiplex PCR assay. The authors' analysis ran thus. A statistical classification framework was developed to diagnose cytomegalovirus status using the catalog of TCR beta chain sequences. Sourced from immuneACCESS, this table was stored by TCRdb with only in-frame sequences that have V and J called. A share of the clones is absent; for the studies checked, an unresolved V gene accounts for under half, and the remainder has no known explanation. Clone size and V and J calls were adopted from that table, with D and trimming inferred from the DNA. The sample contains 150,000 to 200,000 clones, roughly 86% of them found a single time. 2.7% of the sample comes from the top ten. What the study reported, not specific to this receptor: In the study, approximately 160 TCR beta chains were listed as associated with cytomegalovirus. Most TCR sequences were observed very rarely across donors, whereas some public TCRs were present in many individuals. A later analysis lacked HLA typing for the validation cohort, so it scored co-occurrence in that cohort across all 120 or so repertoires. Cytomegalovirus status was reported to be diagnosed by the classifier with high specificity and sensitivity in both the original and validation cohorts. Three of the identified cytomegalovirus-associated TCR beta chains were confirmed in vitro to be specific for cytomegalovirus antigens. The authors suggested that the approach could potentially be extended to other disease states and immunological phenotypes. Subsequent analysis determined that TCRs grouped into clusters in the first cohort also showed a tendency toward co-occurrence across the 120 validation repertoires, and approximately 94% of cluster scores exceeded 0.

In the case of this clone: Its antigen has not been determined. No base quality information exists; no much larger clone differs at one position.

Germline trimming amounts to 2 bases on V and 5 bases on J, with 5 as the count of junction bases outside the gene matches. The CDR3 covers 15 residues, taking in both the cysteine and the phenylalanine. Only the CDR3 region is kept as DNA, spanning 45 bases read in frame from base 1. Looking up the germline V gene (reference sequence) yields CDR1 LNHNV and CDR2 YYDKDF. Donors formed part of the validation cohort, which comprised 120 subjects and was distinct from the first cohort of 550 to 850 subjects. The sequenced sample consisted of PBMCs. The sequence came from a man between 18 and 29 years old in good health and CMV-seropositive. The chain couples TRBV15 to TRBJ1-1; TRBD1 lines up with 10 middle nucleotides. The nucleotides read TGTGCCACCAGCAGAATGGGACAGGGGAAAACTGAAGCTTTCTTT. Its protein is CATSRMGQGKTEAFF.